This TCR beta chain is drawn from a study of human T cells and chemical hapten exposure. Study summary: Largely, small differences in pooled library volume made per-sample TCR yields vary.

V was pared by 6 bases and J by 2 bases, with 13 bases between. There are 14 residues in the CDR3. Time point: patch test 2, 6 weeks after DPC sensitization. Treatment meaning: therapeutic diphenylcyclopropenone sensitization with weekly scalp DPC. The study's library attached unique molecular identifiers to single cDNA molecules. Source study methods: A per-sample median of around 100,000 TCRs was observed, with a range of roughly 20,000 to 690,600. From the RACE reads, TCRdb called clonotypes with MiXCR, one entry per CDR3 protein. What appears here as the V and J calls and clone size reflects TCRdb's work, not the paper's. The sample consists of tens of thousands of distinct CDR3 sequences, about 10% of them appearing once.

This receptor was identified in a woman aged 45-65 years with alopecia areata. Some clones in this sample may be carry-over from other donors' samples. The sequenced sample was whole blood, obtained in connection with sensitization to the hapten diphenylcyclopropenone (DPC). The chain links TRBV12-3 or TRBV12-4 to TRBJ1-2, with D possibly matching TRBD1 (5 bases). The chain's CDR3 is CASRLVGGNYGYTF. The DNA for the CDR3 is TGTGCCAGCAGGCTCGTGGGGGGGAACTATGGCTACACCTTC.